This is a list of T cell receptor beta chains from one sample in a study of radiation and T cells in renal cell carcinoma. Using immunoSEQ multiplex PCR, the repertoire was profiled, and TCRdb retains in-frame clones only, with some absent. The sample lists tens of thousands of clones, around 76% occurring once. The sequences come from blood, collected from a patient whose treatment included radiotherapy and nephrectomy. Receptor source: a man between 60 and 75 years old with renal cell carcinoma. CDR3s include the opening cysteine and the closing phenylalanine or tryptophan. A D gene is named only where the DNA matches it firmly. Size is omitted from some rows. Given values are once, few, many or a class for expanded clones.

v_call: TRBV30; j_call: TRBJ2-5; d_call: TRBD2; clone_size: .; cdr3_aa: CAYGLASSTQYF; cdr3_nt: TGTGCCTACGGACTAGCCTCTTCGACCCAGTACTTC
v_call: TRBV6-5; j_call: TRBJ1-1; d_call: .; clone_size: .; cdr3_aa: CASSYWGGEAFF; cdr3_nt: TGTGCCAGCAGTTACTGGGGAGGTGAAGCTTTCTTT
v_call: TRBV7-9; j_call: TRBJ2-1; d_call: TRBD2; clone_size: few; cdr3_aa: CASSKEGPSWSGRGDEQFF; cdr3_nt: TGTGCCAGCAGTAAAGAGGGCCCATCTTGGAGCGGGAGAGGGGATGAGCAGTTCTTC
v_call: TRBV5-1; j_call: TRBJ1-1; d_call: .; clone_size: .; cdr3_aa: CASSLEGAGGVNTEAFF; cdr3_nt: TGCGCCAGCAGCTTGGAGGGCGCGGGTGGAGTGAACACTGAAGCTTTCTTT
v_call: TRBV4-1; j_call: TRBJ1-4; d_call: .; clone_size: .; cdr3_aa: CASSQEIGGAEKLFF; cdr3_nt: TGCGCCAGCAGCCAAGAGATCGGGGGTGCTGAAAAACTGTTTTTT
v_call: TRBV10-3; j_call: TRBJ1-1; d_call: TRBD1; clone_size: .; cdr3_aa: CAISESGGFTEAFF; cdr3_nt: TGTGCCATCAGTGAGTCAGGGGGCTTCACTGAAGCTTTCTTT
v_call: TRBV6-1; j_call: TRBJ2-5; d_call: .; clone_size: .; cdr3_aa: CASSFTGGRETQYF; cdr3_nt: TGTGCCAGCAGTTTCACGGGCGGCCGAGAGACCCAGTACTTC
v_call: TRBV7-2; j_call: TRBJ1-5; d_call: .; clone_size: .; cdr3_aa: CASSLEVGAYNQPQHF; cdr3_nt: TGTGCCAGCAGCTTAGAGGTGGGGGCGTACAATCAGCCCCAGCATTTT
v_call: TRBV19; j_call: TRBJ2-3; d_call: .; clone_size: .; cdr3_aa: CASSTPLTDTQYF; cdr3_nt: TGTGCCAGTAGTACCCCTTTGACAGATACGCAGTATTTT
v_call: TRBV19; j_call: TRBJ2-2; d_call: .; clone_size: few; cdr3_aa: CASSIGEQGLITGELFF; cdr3_nt: TGTGCCAGTAGTATAGGGGAACAGGGTTTGATCACCGGGGAGCTGTTTTTT
v_call: TRBV7-8; j_call: TRBJ1-2; d_call: .; clone_size: .; cdr3_aa: CASSLVQDYGYTF; cdr3_nt: TGTGCCAGCAGCTTAGTTCAGGACTATGGCTACACCTTC
v_call: TRBV11-2; j_call: TRBJ1-1; d_call: .; clone_size: .; cdr3_aa: CASIMDGWNTEAFF; cdr3_nt: TGTGCCAGCATAATGGACGGTTGGAACACTGAAGCTTTCTTT
v_call: TRBV15; j_call: TRBJ1-2; d_call: TRBD1; clone_size: .; cdr3_aa: CATSRIINPGQGARYGYTF; cdr3_nt: TGTGCCACCAGCAGAATCATTAATCCGGGACAGGGGGCGCGGTATGGCTACACCTTC
v_call: TRBV5-4; j_call: TRBJ1-1; d_call: TRBD1; clone_size: once; cdr3_aa: CASSYWDRRNTEAFF; cdr3_nt: TGTGCCAGCAGCTACTGGGACAGGAGGAACACTGAAGCTTTCTTT
v_call: TRBV11-1; j_call: TRBJ2-1; d_call: .; clone_size: .; cdr3_aa: CASSLFADNEQFF; cdr3_nt: TGTGCCAGCAGCTTGTTCGCGGACAATGAGCAGTTCTTC
v_call: TRBV18; j_call: TRBJ1-2; d_call: .; clone_size: .; cdr3_aa: CASSPGQEYGYTF; cdr3_nt: TGTGCCAGCTCACCAGGGCAGGAATATGGCTACACCTTC
v_call: TRBV30; j_call: TRBJ1-3; d_call: .; clone_size: .; cdr3_aa: CAWTEGYSGNTIYF; cdr3_nt: TGTGCCTGGACGGAGGGTTACTCTGGAAACACCATATATTTT
v_call: TRBV5-1; j_call: TRBJ2-3; d_call: .; clone_size: .; cdr3_aa: CASSLGGGGVSTDTQYF; cdr3_nt: TGCGCCAGCAGCTTGGGGGGTGGCGGGGTATCGACAGATACGCAGTATTTT
v_call: TRBV18; j_call: TRBJ1-1; d_call: TRBD1; clone_size: .; cdr3_aa: CATQDRVGNTEAFF; cdr3_nt: TGTGCCACTCAAGACAGGGTTGGGAACACTGAAGCTTTCTTT
v_call: TRBV19; j_call: TRBJ1-5; d_call: .; clone_size: .; cdr3_aa: CASSIQGFGNQPQHF; cdr3_nt: TGTGCCAGTAGTATCCAGGGTTTCGGCAATCAGCCCCAGCATTTT
v_call: TRBV21-1; j_call: TRBJ1-3; d_call: .; clone_size: .; cdr3_aa: CASATRQGSSGNTIYF; cdr3_nt: TGTGCCAGCGCTACACGACAGGGCTCCTCTGGAAACACCATATATTTT
v_call: TRBV30; j_call: TRBJ1-5; d_call: .; clone_size: .; cdr3_aa: CAWSVPGRGNQPQHF; cdr3_nt: TGTGCCTGGAGTGTACCGGGCCGTGGCAATCAGCCCCAGCATTTT
v_call: TRBV27; j_call: TRBJ1-1; d_call: TRBD1; clone_size: .; cdr3_aa: CASSSPGQGRATEAFF; cdr3_nt: TGTGCCAGCAGTTCTCCCGGACAGGGAAGGGCGACTGAAGCTTTCTTT
v_call: TRBV7-2; j_call: TRBJ2-2; d_call: TRBD2; clone_size: once; cdr3_aa: CASSQGLAAGELFF; cdr3_nt: TGTGCCAGCAGTCAGGGACTAGCGGCCGGGGAGCTGTTTTTT
v_call: TRBV2; j_call: TRBJ1-2; d_call: .; clone_size: once; cdr3_aa: CASSAQNYGYTF; cdr3_nt: TGTGCCAGCAGTGCACAGAACTATGGCTACACCTTC